Shown below are 8 T cell receptor beta chains from a single sample sequenced in a study of blood T cell repertoires in COVID-19. TCRdb's copy holds only in-frame clones and misses some; the assay was immunoSEQ multiplex PCR. Here the sample spans about 190,000 clones, 89% being singletons. The sample was peripheral blood. Receptor source: a man aged 40-50 years with acute or convalescent COVID-19.

The chain couples TRBV14 to TRBJ1-6, with D unclear. Per the germline V gene, CDR1 is SGHDN and CDR2 is FVKESK. Trimming left V 3 bases short and J 14 bases short, with 8 bases between. The CDR3 is made up of 11 amino acids. The CDR3 here is CASSHKLTLHF. CDR3 DNA: TGTGCCAGCAGCCACAAGCTTACCCTCCACTTT. The full variable domain, rest sourced from reference TRBV14 and TRBJ1-6, is EAGVTQFPSHSVIEKGQTVTLRCDPISGHDNLYWYRRVMGKEIKFLLHFVKESKQDESGMPNNRFLAERTGGTYSTLKVQPAELEDSGVYFCASSHKLTLHFGNGTRLTVT.

This clone was seen once. The DNA of the CDR3 is TGTGCCAGCAGTACCCCCCTAGACAGGGGGCGGGCATTCGGAGCAGATACGCAGTATTTT. It encodes CASSTPLDRGRAFGADTQYF. The chain joins TRBV2 to TRBJ2-3; 10 bases map to TRBD1. The trim removed 5 bases at V and 4 bases at J, leaving 21 bases unmatched. This CDR3 region has 20 residues. The germline CDR1 and CDR2 sequences are SNHLY and FYNNEI.

This chain joins TRBV2 and TRBJ1-5; TRBD1 aligns across 9 bases. Germline CDR1 SNHLY, CDR2 FYNNEI. The CDR3 is 14 residues long. Unmatched junction bases numbered 5, after V lost 6 bases and J lost 5 bases. For the CDR3, the DNA is TGTGCCAGCAGGGGACAGGGTGGCGATCAGCCCCAGCATTTT. Its protein product is CASRGQGGDQPQHF.

This clone was seen a handful of times. The rearrangement links TRBV5-1 to TRBJ2-7; tentative D call: TRBD1 (5 bases). The germline CDR1 and CDR2 sequences are SGHRS and YFSETQ. V dropped 2 bases and J dropped 1 base, with 16 bases sitting between them. The CDR3 runs to 16 residues. The CDR3 DNA is TGCGCCAGCAGCTTCAGGCCCAGGGCGTTTTCCTACGAGCAGTACTTC. This sequence encodes CASSFRPRAFSYEQYF.

This sequence joins TRBV15 and TRBJ2-7, with 9 bases aligning to TRBD1. V lost 3 bases and J lost 6; bases outside the gene matches: 3. Looked up from germline, CDR1 is LNHNV and CDR2 is YYDKDF (reference sequence). CDR3 size: 13 residues. The CDR3 nucleotides read TGTGCCACCAGCAGGGGACAGGGCCTCGAGCAGTACTTC. It translates to CATSRGQGLEQYF.

The chain recombines TRBV18 with TRBJ2-3; D remains unclear. V was clipped by 3 bases and J by 4 bases, with 8 bases between them. The CDR3 covers 13 residues. CDR1 and CDR2 (germline): KGHSH, LQKENI. CDR3 nucleotides: TGTGCCAGCTCACCGGCTAGTTCAGATACGCAGTATTTT. Its translation is CASSPASSDTQYF. Complete variable domain (other parts from reference TRBV18 and TRBJ2-3): NAGVMQNPRHLVRRRGQEARLRCSPMKGHSHVYWYRQLPEEGLKFMVYLQKENIIDESGMPKERFSAEFPKEGPSILRIQQVVRGDSAAYFCASSPASSDTQYFGPGTRLTVL.

The V call is TRBV6-5, the J call TRBJ1-1; a possible D gene is TRBD1 (5 bases). CDR3 length: 15 amino acids. Between the trimmed V and J ends, which lost 0 bases and 5 bases, there was a span of 13 bases. The germline V gene has CDR1 MNHEY and CDR2 SVGAGI. The CDR3 DNA reads as TGTGCCAGCAGTTACTCGATGAGCGGGGGGACTGAAGCTTTCTTT. Its translation is CASSYSMSGGTEAFF.

The J gene is TRBJ1-6, the V gene TRBV7-2; TRBD1 is a possible D gene (5 bases). The V and J ends lost 2 bases and 7 bases respectively, with 21 bases between them. The CDR3 sequence is 18 residues long. Germline V lookup: CDR1 SGHTA, CDR2 FQGNSA. CDR3 in DNA: TGTGCCAGCAGCTTACGGCCCCCAATAGGGGCCCAAAATTCACCCCTCCACTTT. This codes for CASSLRPPIGAQNSPLHF.